This TCR beta chain was sequenced during a study of T cells in localized non-small cell lung cancer. The V end was cut by 0 bases, the J end by 3 bases, with 16 bases between. CDR1 is SGHRS, CDR2 YFSETQ, per germline. This CDR3 has 16 residues. Assay: immunoSEQ multiplex PCR; the TCRdb copy retains only in-frame clones and omits some. The sample carries roughly 12,000 clones, 83% recorded once. This clone was detected once. V is TRBV5-1 and J is TRBJ2-7; the D gene is possibly TRBD2 (6 bases). This receptor was taken from a male donor at least 60 years old with stage I lung adenocarcinoma. The source was peripheral blood, collected before any cancer treatment. The CDR3 reads CASSLEVGGVGYEQYF. The CDR3 region has the DNA TGCGCCAGCAGCTTGGAAGTCGGCGGGGTAGGCTACGAGCAGTACTTC.